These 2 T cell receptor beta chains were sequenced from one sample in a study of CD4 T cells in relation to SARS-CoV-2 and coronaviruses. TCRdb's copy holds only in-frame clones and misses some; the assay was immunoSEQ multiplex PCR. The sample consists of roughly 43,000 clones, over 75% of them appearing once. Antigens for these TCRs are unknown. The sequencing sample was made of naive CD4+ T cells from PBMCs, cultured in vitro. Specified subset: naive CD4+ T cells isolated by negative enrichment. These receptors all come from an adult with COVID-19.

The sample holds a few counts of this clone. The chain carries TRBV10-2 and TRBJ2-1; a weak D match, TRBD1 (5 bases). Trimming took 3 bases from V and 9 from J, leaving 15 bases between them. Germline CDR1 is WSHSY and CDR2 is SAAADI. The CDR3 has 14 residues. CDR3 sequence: CASSERERGGEQFF. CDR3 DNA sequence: TGCGCCAGCAGTGAAAGGGAAAGGGGCGGTGAGCAGTTCTTC.

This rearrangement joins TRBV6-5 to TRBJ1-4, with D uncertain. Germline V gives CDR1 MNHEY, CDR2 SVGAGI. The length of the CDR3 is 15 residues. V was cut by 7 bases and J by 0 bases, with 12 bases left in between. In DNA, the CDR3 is TGTGCCAGCAAATCCTCCCCCGCAACTAATGAAAAACTGTTTTTT. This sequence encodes CASKSSPATNEKLFF.